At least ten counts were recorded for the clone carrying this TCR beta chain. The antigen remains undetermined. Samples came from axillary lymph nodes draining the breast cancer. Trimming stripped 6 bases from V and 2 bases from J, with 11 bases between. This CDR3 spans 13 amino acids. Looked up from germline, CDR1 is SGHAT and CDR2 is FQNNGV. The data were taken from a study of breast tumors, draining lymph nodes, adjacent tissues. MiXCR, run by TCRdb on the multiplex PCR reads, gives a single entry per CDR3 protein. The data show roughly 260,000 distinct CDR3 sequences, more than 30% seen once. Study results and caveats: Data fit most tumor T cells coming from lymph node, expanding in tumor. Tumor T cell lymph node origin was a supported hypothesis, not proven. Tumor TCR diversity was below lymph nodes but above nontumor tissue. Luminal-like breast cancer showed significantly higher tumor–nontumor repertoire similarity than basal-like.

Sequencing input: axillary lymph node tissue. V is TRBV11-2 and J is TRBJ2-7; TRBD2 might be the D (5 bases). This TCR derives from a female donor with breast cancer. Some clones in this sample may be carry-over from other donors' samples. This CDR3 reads CASRLPGTYEQYF. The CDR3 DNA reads TGTGCCAGCAGACTTCCGGGAACCTACGAGCAGTACTTC.